A single sample gave rise to the 16 T cell receptor beta chains below, sequenced in a study of T cell responses to AZD1222 COVID-19 vaccine. Sequenced by immunoSEQ multiplex PCR; TCRdb stores in-frame clones only, minus some. The sample shows approximately 150,000 clones, 80% to 95% of them seen only once. The specimen comprised peripheral blood, sampled 28 days after the second AZD1222 dose. The origin of the receptors is an adult who received the AZD1222 COVID-19 vaccine.

The chain links TRBV7-9 to TRBJ1-5; no clear D gene. The germline V gene encodes CDR1 SEHNR and CDR2 FQNEAQ (reference sequence). The CDR3 runs to 14 residues. Trimming removed 7 bases at V and 7 bases at J, with 17 bases between. In nucleotides, the CDR3 is TGTGCCAGCACCCCAATGAAAGAGGACCAGCCCCAGCATTTT. It codes for CASTPMKEDQPQHF.

V is TRBV29-1 and J is TRBJ2-1; D ambiguous. CDR3 length: 12 amino acids. CDR1 is SQVTM, CDR2 ANQGSEA, per germline. Between the trimmed V and J ends, which lost 2 bases and 6 bases, there was a span of 8 bases. The CDR3 is CSVESMGNEQFF. The CDR3 DNA sequence: TGCAGCGTTGAAAGCATGGGCAATGAGCAGTTCTTC.

The chain links TRBV19 to TRBJ2-5; D is possibly TRBD2 (5 bases). V was trimmed by 2 bases and J by 0 bases, leaving 10 bases between them. Germline V gene lookup returns CDR1 LNHDA and CDR2 SQIVND (reference sequence). This CDR3 has 15 amino acids. CDR3 residues: CASSISAVYQETQYF. The CDR3 nucleotides read TGTGCCAGTAGTATATCAGCGGTGTACCAAGAGACCCAGTACTTC.

This clone is a singleton in its sample. The gene calls are TRBV4-1 and TRBJ2-5; 13 positions match TRBD2. Per germline, CDR1 MGHRA and CDR2 YSYEKL. The CDR3 covers 15 residues. V shed 3 bases, J shed 4 bases, and the junction held 2 bases outside the gene matches. In nucleotides, the CDR3 is TGCGCCAGCAGCCACGGACTAGCGGGGGTAGAGACCCAGTACTTC. Protein: CASSHGLAGVETQYF.

The CDR3 DNA reads as TGTGCCAGCAGCCCCGGGACGGCGAATTCACCCCTCCACTTT. This codes for CASSPGTANSPLHF. This chain uses TRBV7-9 with TRBJ1-6; the D gene is possibly TRBD1 (5 bases). CDR1 is SEHNR, CDR2 FQNEAQ, per germline (reference sequence). The V end was cut by 5 bases, the J end by 7 bases, with 12 bases between. This CDR3 contains 14 residues.

The J gene is TRBJ2-1, the V gene TRBV3-1 (or the pseudogene TRBV3-2); D is unclear. Per germline, CDR1 LGHDT and CDR2 YNNKEL (reference sequence). Between the trimmed V and J ends, which lost 7 bases and 0 bases, there was a span of 13 bases. This CDR3 is 15 amino acids long. The CDR3 protein is CASTPSRVSYNEQFF. CDR3 in DNA: TGTGCCAGCACCCCTTCCCGGGTCTCCTACAATGAGCAGTTCTTC.

J is TRBJ1-1 and V is TRBV7-2; 8 nucleotides match TRBD1. From germline, CDR1 is SGHTA and CDR2 FQGNSA. The V segment lost 5 bases and the J segment 7 bases; nucleotides outside the gene matches: 6. This CDR3 contains 13 residues. CDR3 sequence: CASSQDRDGEAFF. The CDR3 DNA reads as TGTGCCAGCAGCCAGGACAGGGATGGTGAAGCTTTCTTT.

The chain recombines TRBV21-1 with TRBJ2-2; the D call of TRBD2 is as the table states it, not checked on the DNA. TRBV21-1 is a pseudogene segment. The CDR3 spans 16 residues. CDR3 DNA sequence: TGTGCCAGCAGCACCCCTGAGAGGACGAACACCGGGGAGCTGTTTTTT. It specifies CASSTPERTNTGELFF.

The chain recombines TRBV7-9 with TRBJ1-2; TRBD1 matches 9 bases. The CDR3 has 13 amino acids. Germline assignment: CDR1 SEHNR and CDR2 FQNEAQ (reference sequence). With 10 bases clipped from V and 3 bases from J, the junction kept 6 bases outside the gene matches. CDR3 amino acids: CAISDRGHYGYTF. For the CDR3, the DNA is TGTGCCATCTCGGACAGGGGACACTATGGCTACACCTTC.

This chain connects TRBV9 to TRBJ2-3; possibly TRBD1 or TRBD2 for D (6 bases each). CDR1 is SGDLS, CDR2 YYNGEE, per germline. The CDR3 runs 14 residues. V was shortened by 2 bases and J by 3 bases, with 10 bases between the two germline ends. The CDR3 DNA reads TGTGCCAGCAGCGTGAGGGGGGAAACAGATACGCAGTATTTT. Protein sequence: CASSVRGETDTQYF.

This chain joins TRBV5-8 and TRBJ1-5; D not resolved. With 4 bases removed from V and 9 bases from J, the gap between germline ends came to 8 bases. From germline, CDR1 is SGHTS and CDR2 YDEGEE. The CDR3 spans 11 residues. CDR3 in amino acids: CASSPLRPQHF. DNA for the CDR3: TGTGCCAGCAGCCCCCTTCGGCCCCAGCATTTT.

The rearrangement uses TRBV18 and TRBJ1-1; no firm D call. The CDR3 spans 13 residues. V was pared by 2 bases and J by 1 base, with 5 bases between. Germline CDR1 KGHSH, CDR2 LQKENI. DNA for the CDR3: TGTGCCAGCTCACCAGGTCAGAACACTGAAGCTTTCTTT. This encodes CASSPGQNTEAFF.

This clone has a single count. The chain uses TRBV7-9 and TRBJ1-1; D uncertain. Trimming took off 3 bases at V and 3 bases at J, with 11 bases between the two ends. Germline V gene sequence: CDR1 SEHNR, CDR2 FQNEAQ (reference sequence). The CDR3 has 14 residues. The CDR3 spells CASSFDPADTEAFF. The CDR3 nucleotides read TGTGCCAGCAGCTTCGACCCGGCTGACACTGAAGCTTTCTTT. The entire variable domain, with the rest obtained from reference TRBV7-9 and TRBJ1-1, is as follows: DTGVSQNPRHKITKRGQNVTFRCDPISEHNRLYWYRQTLGQGPEFLTYFQNEAQLEKSRLLSDRFSAERPKGSFSTLEIQRTEQGDSAMYLCASSFDPADTEAFFGQGTRLTVV.

The V gene is TRBV24-1, the J gene TRBJ2-5; D may match TRBD1 or TRBD2 (6 bases each). Germline V CDR1 and CDR2: KGHDR, SFDVKD. The CDR3 sequence is 15 residues long. V was shortened by 4 bases and J by 4 bases, with 15 bases between the two germline ends. CDR3 coding DNA: TGTGCCACCAGTGACCCTAGGACAGCGGGAGAGACCCAGTACTTC. Translating gives CATSDPRTAGETQYF.

V gene TRBV5-6 combines with J gene TRBJ2-6; D gene ambiguous. The length of the CDR3 is 15 residues. The ends were cut back, 2 bases at V and 0 bases at J, with 6 bases in the middle. Germline V CDR1 and CDR2: SGHDT, YYEEEE. DNA for the CDR3: TGTGCCAGCAGCTTCGGCCTCTCTGGGGCCAACGTCCTGACTTTC. Translating gives CASSFGLSGANVLTF.

The chain couples TRBV7-9 to TRBJ1-6; 8 positions agree with TRBD1. CDR1 is SEHNR, CDR2 FQNEAQ, per germline (reference sequence). After removal of 2 bases from V and 8 bases from J, the junction contained 2 bases not matched to a gene. The CDR3 length is 14 residues. The DNA of the CDR3 is TGTGCCAGCAGCTTAACAGGGGGGGATTCACCCCTCCACTTT. Its translation: CASSLTGGDSPLHF.